This is a list of T cell receptor beta chains from one sample in a study of CDR3 diversity in severe acne. MiXCR, run by TCRdb on the PCR reads, gives a single entry per CDR3 protein. Altogether more than 85,000 distinct CDR3 sequences are present, roughly half being singletons, with the ten largest covering 12%. Sequenced material: blood. Receptors originate from a male donor with acne. Each CDR3 is given with its conserved first and last residue. The D gene is left open where the match is weak. Not all rows give a size; the values are once, few, many and, for expanded clones, a class.

-	TRBV9	TRBJ2-1	-	CASSIGLYNEQLF	TGTGCCAGCAGCATTGGCCTCTACAATGAGCAGCTCTTC
many	TRBV5-1	TRBJ2-5	-	CASSLYRGRETQYF	TGCGCCAGCAGCTTGTACCGGGGGCGAGAGACCCAGTACTTC
-	TRBV2	TRBJ2-3	-	CASSRTQDTQYF	TGTGCCAGCAGTAGGACTCAAGATACGCAGTATTTT
-	TRBV20-1	TRBJ2-2	TRBD2	CSARPSSGSGCGELFF	TGCAGTGCTAGACCTAGTAGCGGGAGTGGTTGCGGGGAGCTGTTTTTT
many	TRBV20-1	TRBJ1-2	-	CSARDYWADNLFHNYGYTF	TGCAGTGCTAGAGATTACTGGGCGGACAACCTATTCCATAACTATGGCTACACCTTC
medium-sized	TRBV5-1	TRBJ2-3	-	CASSLGGWPDTQYF	TGCGCCAGCAGCTTGGGAGGGTGGCCAGATACGCAGTATTTT
many	TRBV7-9	TRBJ1-5	-	CASSLDGYQPQHF	TGTGCCAGCAGCTTAGACGGTTATCAGCCCCAGCATTTT
-	TRBV24-1	TRBJ1-1	-	CATSDFVQADMNTEAFF	TGTGCCACCAGTGATTTTGTACAGGCGGACATGAACACTGAAGCTTTCTTT
once	TRBV19	TRBJ2-7	-	CASSIDSSYEQYF	TGTGCCAGTAGTATCGACAGCTCCTACGAGCAGTACTTC
-	TRBV6-6	TRBJ1-1	TRBD1	CASSYLPNGYRGEAFF	TGTGCCAGCAGTTACCTACCGAATGGTTACAGGGGAGAAGCTTTCTTT
-	TRBV7-3	TRBJ2-5	-	CASSLTDQETQYF	TGTGCCAGCAGCTTAACTGACCAAGAGACCCAGTACTTC
-	TRBV2	TRBJ2-7	TRBD2	CASTKGLVYTGELYF	TGTGCCAGCACCAAGGGACTAGTGTACACCGGGGAGCTGTACTTC
once	TRBV7-8	TRBJ1-5	-	CASSLGEAHLNQPQHF	TGTGCCAGCAGCTTAGGGGAGGCCCATTTAAATCAGCCCCAGCATTTT
-	TRBV6-1	TRBJ2-5	TRBD2	CASSYSKPGEGQETQYF	TGTGCCAGCAGTTACTCGAAACCGGGGGAGGGTCAAGAGACCCAGTACTTC
many	TRBV12-3/TRBV12-4	TRBJ1-1	TRBD1	CASRGTDTEAFF	TGTGCCAGCAGAGGGACAGACACTGAAGCTTTCTTT
-	TRBV4-1	TRBJ2-1	-	CASSQGQGRANEQFF	TGCGCCAGCAGCCAAGGTCAAGGCAGGGCCAATGAGCAGTTCTTC
-	TRBV25-1	TRBJ2-7	-	CATTGPTSGTYEQYF	TGTGCCACCACAGGACCTACCTCAGGGACCTACGAGCAGTACTTC
many	TRBV6-5	TRBJ2-1	-	CASSTRDIVNEQFF	TGTGCCAGCAGTACCCGGGACATAGTCAATGAGCAGTTCTTC
-	TRBV5-1	TRBJ2-6	TRBD1	CASSTGVGANVLTF	TGCGCCAGCAGCACAGGGGTGGGGGCCAACGTCCTGACTTTC
-	TRBV28	TRBJ2-2	TRBD2	CASSSLAEDTGELFF	TGTGCCAGCAGTAGTCTAGCGGAGGACACCGGGGAGCTGTTTTTT
-	TRBV15	TRBJ2-7	-	CATSPQGSYEQYF	TGTGCCACCAGCCCACAGGGCTCCTACGAGCAGTACTTC
once	TRBV10-1	TRBJ1-1	-	CASSDRAPNTEAFF	TGCGCCAGCAGTGACCGGGCCCCGAACACTGAAGCTTTCTTT
-	TRBV2	TRBJ2-5	-	CASSETLAAQETQYF	TGTGCCAGCAGTGAAACGCTGGCAGCTCAAGAGACCCAGTACTTC